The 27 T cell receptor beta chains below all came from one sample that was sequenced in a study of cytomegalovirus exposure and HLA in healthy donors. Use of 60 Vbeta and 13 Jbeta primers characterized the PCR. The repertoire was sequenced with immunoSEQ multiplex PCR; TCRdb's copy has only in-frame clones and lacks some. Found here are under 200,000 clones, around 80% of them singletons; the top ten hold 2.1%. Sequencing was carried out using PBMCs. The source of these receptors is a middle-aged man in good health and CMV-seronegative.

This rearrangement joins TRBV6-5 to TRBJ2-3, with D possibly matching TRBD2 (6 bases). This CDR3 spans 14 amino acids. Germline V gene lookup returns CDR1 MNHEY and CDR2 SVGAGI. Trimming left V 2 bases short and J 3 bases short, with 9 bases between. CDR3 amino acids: CASSYTGVTDTQYF. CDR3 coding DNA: TGTGCCAGCAGTTACACGGGAGTGACAGATACGCAGTATTTT.

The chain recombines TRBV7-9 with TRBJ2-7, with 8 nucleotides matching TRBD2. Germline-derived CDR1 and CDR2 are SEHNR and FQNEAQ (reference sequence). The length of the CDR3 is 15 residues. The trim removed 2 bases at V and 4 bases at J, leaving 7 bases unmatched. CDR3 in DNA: TGTGCCAGCAGCTTATCGCGACTAGCGAGGTACGAGCAGTACTTC. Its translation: CASSLSRLARYEQYF. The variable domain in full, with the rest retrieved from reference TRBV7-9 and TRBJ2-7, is DTGVSQNPRHKITKRGQNVTFRCDPISEHNRLYWYRQTLGQGPEFLTYFQNEAQLEKSRLLSDRFSAERPKGSFSTLEIQRTEQGDSAMYLCASSLSRLARYEQYFGPGTRLTVT.

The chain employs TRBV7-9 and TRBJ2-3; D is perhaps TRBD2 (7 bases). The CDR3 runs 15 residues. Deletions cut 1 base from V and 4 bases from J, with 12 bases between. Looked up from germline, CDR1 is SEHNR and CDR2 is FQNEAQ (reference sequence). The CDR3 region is CASSLVRGPPDTQYF. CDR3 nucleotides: TGTGCCAGCAGCTTAGTGCGGGGGCCCCCAGATACGCAGTATTTT.

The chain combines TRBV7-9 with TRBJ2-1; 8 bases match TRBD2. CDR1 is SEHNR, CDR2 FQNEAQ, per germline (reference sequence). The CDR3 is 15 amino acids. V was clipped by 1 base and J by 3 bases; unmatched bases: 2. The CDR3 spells CASSLVTSGYNEQFF. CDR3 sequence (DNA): TGTGCCAGCAGCTTAGTAACTAGCGGCTACAATGAGCAGTTCTTC.

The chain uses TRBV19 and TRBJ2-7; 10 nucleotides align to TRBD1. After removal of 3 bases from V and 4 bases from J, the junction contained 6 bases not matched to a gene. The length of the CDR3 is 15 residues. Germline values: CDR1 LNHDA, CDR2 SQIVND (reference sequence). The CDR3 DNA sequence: TGTGCCAGTAGTATCCAGCCGGGACAGGGGTACGAGCAGTACTTC. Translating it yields CASSIQPGQGYEQYF.

The CDR3 coding sequence is TGTGCCAGCAGCCTGGGGGCCAATGAGCAGTTCTTC. Translation gives CASSLGANEQFF. The rearrangement joins TRBV13 to TRBJ2-1; the D gene is possibly TRBD1 (6 bases). Per the germline V gene, CDR1 is PRHDT and CDR2 is FYEKMQ (reference sequence). The CDR3 covers 12 residues. V was trimmed by 5 bases and J by 6 bases, leaving 8 bases between them.

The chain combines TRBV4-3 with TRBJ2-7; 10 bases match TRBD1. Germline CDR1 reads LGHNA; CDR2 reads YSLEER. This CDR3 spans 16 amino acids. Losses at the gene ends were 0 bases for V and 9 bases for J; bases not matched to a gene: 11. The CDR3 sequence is CASSQDLGQGYTGQYF. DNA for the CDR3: TGCGCCAGCAGCCAAGATTTGGGACAGGGGTATACGGGGCAGTACTTC.

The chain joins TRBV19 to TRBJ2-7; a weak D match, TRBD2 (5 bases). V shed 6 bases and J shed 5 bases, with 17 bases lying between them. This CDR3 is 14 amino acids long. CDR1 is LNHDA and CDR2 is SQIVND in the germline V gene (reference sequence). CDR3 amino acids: CASRLPRGRNEQYF. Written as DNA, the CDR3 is TGTGCCAGTAGGCTACCCCGGGGTCGGAACGAGCAGTACTTC.

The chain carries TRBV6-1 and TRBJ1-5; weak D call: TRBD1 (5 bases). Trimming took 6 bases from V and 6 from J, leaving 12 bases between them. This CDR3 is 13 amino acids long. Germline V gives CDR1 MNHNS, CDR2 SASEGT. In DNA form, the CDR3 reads TGTGCCAGCAGAGGAGGGGCGGGTCAGCCCCAGCATTTT. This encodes CASRGGAGQPQHF.

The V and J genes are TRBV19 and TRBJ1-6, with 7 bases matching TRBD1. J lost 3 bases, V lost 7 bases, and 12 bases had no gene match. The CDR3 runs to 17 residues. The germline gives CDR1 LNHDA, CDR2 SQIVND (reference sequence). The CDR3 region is CASTSQQGTFYNSPLHF. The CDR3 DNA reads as TGTGCCAGTACTTCTCAACAGGGGACTTTCTATAATTCACCCCTCCACTTT. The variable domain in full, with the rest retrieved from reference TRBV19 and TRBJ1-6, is DGGITQSPKYLFRKEGQNVTLSCEQNLNHDAMYWYRQDPGQGLRLIYYSQIVNDFQKGDIAEGYSVSREKKESFPLTVTSAQKNPTAFYLCASTSQQGTFYNSPLHFGNGTRLTVT.

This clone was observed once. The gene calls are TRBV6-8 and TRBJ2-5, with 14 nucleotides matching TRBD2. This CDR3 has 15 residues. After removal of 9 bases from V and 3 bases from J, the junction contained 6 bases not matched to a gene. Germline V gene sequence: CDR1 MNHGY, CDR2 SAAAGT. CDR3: CARPRGLAGEETQYF. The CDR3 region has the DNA TGTGCCAGACCTAGGGGACTAGCGGGAGAAGAGACCCAGTACTTC.

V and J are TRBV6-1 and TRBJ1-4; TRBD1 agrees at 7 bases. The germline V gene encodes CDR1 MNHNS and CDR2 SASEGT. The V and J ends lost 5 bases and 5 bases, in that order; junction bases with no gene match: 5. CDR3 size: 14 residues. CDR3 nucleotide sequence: TGTGCCAGCAGTTATGGACAGGACAATGAAAAACTGTTTTTT. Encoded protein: CASSYGQDNEKLFF.

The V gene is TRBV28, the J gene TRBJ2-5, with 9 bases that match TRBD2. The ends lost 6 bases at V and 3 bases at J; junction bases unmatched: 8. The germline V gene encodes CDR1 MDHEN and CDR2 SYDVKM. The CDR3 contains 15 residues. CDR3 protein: CASSSSVAGEETQYF. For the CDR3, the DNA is TGTGCCAGCAGCTCTTCTGTAGCGGGAGAAGAGACCCAGTACTTC.

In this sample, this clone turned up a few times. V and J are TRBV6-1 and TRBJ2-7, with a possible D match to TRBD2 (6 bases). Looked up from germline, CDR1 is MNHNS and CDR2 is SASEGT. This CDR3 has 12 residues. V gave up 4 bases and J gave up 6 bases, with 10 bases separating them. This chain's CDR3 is CASSVAEGEQYF. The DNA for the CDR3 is TGTGCCAGCAGTGTTGCGGAGGGCGAGCAGTACTTC.

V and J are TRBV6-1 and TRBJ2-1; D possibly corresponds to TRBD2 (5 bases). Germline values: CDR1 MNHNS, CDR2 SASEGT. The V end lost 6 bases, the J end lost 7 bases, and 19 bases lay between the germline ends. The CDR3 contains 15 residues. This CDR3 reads CASRTGPPRGNEQFF. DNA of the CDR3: TGTGCCAGCAGGACTGGTCCCCCCCGCGGGAATGAGCAGTTCTTC.

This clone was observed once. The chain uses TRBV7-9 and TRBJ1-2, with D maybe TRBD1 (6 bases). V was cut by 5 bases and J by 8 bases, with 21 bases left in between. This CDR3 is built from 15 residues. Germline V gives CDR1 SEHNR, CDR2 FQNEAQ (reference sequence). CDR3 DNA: TGTGCCAGCAGCCCCCCTTACAGGGCCTCGCGGGGCTACACCTTC. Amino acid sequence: CASSPPYRASRGYTF.

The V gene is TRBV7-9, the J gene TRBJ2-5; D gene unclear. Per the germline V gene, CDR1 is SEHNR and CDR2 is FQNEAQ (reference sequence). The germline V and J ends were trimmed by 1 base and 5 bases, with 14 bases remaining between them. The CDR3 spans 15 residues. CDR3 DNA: TGTGCCAGCAGCTTAGGCACACTGTCGAGGGAGACCCAGTACTTC. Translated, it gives CASSLGTLSRETQYF.

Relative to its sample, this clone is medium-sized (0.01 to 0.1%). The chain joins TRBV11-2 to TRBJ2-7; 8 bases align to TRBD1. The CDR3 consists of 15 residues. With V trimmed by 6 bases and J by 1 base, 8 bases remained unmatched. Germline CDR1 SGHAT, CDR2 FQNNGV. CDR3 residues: CASSPDRGDSYEQYF. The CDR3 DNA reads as TGTGCCAGCAGTCCCGACAGGGGTGATTCCTACGAGCAGTACTTC.

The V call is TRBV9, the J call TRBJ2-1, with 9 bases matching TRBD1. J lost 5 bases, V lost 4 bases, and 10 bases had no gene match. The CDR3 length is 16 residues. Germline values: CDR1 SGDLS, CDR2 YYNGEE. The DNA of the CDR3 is TGTGCCAGCAGCACTTGGACAGGGGACCCTAACAATGAGCAGTTCTTC. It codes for CASSTWTGDPNNEQFF.

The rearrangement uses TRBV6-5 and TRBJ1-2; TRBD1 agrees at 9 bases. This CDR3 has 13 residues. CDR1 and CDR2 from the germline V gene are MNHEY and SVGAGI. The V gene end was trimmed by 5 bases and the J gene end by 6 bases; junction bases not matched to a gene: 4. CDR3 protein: CASSPQGANGYTF. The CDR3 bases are TGTGCCAGCAGTCCACAGGGGGCGAATGGCTACACCTTC.

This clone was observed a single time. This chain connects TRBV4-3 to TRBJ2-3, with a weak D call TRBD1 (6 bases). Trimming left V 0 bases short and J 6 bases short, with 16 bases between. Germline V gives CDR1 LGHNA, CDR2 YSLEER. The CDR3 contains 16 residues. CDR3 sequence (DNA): TGCGCCAGCAGCCAAGATCGTAACAGGGCGCGGGATACGCAGTATTTT. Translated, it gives CASSQDRNRARDTQYF.

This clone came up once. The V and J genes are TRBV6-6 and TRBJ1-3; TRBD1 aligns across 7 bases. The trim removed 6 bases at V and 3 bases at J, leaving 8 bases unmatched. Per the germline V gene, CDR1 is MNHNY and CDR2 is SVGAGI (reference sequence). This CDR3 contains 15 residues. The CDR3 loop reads CASRVNRDSGNTIYF. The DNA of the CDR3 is TGTGCCAGCAGAGTAAACCGGGACAGTGGAAACACCATATATTTT.

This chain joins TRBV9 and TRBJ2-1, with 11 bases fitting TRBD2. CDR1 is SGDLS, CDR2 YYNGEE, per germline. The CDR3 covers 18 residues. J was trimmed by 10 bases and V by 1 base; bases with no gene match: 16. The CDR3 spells CASSVREEGLAERREQFF. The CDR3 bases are TGTGCCAGCAGCGTACGGGAAGAGGGACTAGCGGAGAGAAGGGAGCAGTTCTTC.

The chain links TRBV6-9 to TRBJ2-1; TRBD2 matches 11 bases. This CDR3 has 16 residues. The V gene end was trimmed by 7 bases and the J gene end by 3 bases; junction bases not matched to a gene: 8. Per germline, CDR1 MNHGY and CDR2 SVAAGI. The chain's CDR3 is CASICSGRVGYNEQFF. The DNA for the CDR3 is TGTGCCAGCATTTGTAGCGGGAGGGTCGGCTACAATGAGCAGTTCTTC.

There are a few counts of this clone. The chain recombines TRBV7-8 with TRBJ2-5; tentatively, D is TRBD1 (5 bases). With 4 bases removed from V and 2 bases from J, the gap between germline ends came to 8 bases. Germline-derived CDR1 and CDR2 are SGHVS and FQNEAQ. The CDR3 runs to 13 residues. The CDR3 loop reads CASSYQGQETQYF. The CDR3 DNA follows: TGTGCCAGCAGCTATCAGGGTCAAGAGACCCAGTACTTC.

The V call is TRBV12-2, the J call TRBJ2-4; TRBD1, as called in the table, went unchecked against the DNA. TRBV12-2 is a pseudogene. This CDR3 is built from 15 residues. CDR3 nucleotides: TGTGCAAGTCGCTTAAGGATGGGCCCCCAGGGCAGTCAGTACTTC. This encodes CASRLRMGPQGSQYF.

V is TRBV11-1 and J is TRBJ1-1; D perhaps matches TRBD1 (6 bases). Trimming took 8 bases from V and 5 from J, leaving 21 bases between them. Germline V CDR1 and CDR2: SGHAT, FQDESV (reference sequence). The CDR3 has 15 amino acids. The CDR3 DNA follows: TGTGCCAGCTCCCAAGGTGGGGGGGCGCGAACTGAAGCTTTCTTT. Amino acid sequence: CASSQGGGARTEAFF. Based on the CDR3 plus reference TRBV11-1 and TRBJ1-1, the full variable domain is EAEVAQSPRYKITEKSQAVAFWCDPISGHATLYWYRQILGQGPELLVQFQDESVVDDSQLPKDRFSAERLKGVDSTLKIQPAELGDSAMYLCASSQGGGARTEAFFGQGTRLTVV.